This is a list of T cell receptor beta chains from one sample in a study of T cells in localized non-small cell lung cancer. The table came from immunoSEQ multiplex PCR; TCRdb's copy has only in-frame clones and leaves some out. Seen here are about 7,300 clones, about 23% observed once, and the top ten hold 3% to 4.5%. Specimen: lung tumor tissue, collected before any cancer treatment. The receptors here all came from a man between 40 and 70 years old with stage III squamous cell lung carcinoma. Each CDR3 is given with its conserved first and last residue. D genes are given only for firm matches. The size of a clone is reported for some rows only, either as once, few or many, or as a class for expanded clones.

CDR3nt	CDR3aa	d_gene	abundance	v_gene	j_gene
TGTGCCATCACTGACCTGAACACTGAAGCTTTCTTT	CAITDLNTEAFF	.	few	TRBV6-8	TRBJ1-1
TGTGCCAGCGGAATTACCGGGACAGGGGGGAGCGAGCAGTACTTC	CASGITGTGGSEQYF	TRBD1	few	TRBV2	TRBJ2-7
TGTGCCAGCAGTCGAACAGTACGGTCACCCCTCCACTTT	CASSRTVRSPLHF	.	few	TRBV6-8	TRBJ1-6
TGTGCCAGCAGTCAACAGTTCACTGAAGCTTTCTTT	CASSQQFTEAFF	.	few	TRBV6-8	TRBJ1-1
TGTGCCAGCAGCTCCAGCCTCAGGGGGAATATTTTCGGGGAGCTGTTTTTT	CASSSSLRGNIFGELFF	TRBD1	.	TRBV11-3	TRBJ2-2
TGTGCCAGCAGTCTCCCGGGAGGGAACACTGAAGCTTTCTTT	CASSLPGGNTEAFF	.	.	TRBV6-8	TRBJ1-1
TGCGCCAGCACATCCCAGGGGGCGAACACTGAAGCTTTCTTT	CASTSQGANTEAFF	TRBD1	.	TRBV5-1	TRBJ1-1
TGTGCCAGTAGTCCGGGGACTAGCGGGGTCTACGAGCAGTACTTC	CASSPGTSGVYEQYF	TRBD2	.	TRBV19	TRBJ2-7
TGTGCCAGTTCAGGGACGCCGAACTATGGCTACACCTTC	CASSGTPNYGYTF	.	.	TRBV2	TRBJ1-2
TGTGCCAGCAGTTACAGGGGGCCAGGTAATTCACCCCTCCACTTT	CASSYRGPGNSPLHF	TRBD1	.	TRBV6-8	TRBJ1-6
TGTGCCAGCAACCCCACCGGGACAGGGGGCGCGGGCTCCTACAATGAGCAGTTCTTC	CASNPTGTGGAGSYNEQFF	TRBD1	.	TRBV9	TRBJ2-1
TGTGCCAGCAGCCCCTTCGACAGGGTGAACACTGAAGCTTTCTTT	CASSPFDRVNTEAFF	TRBD1	.	TRBV11-3	TRBJ1-1
TGTGCCAGCAGTGAAGGCGACCGCCGGGTGCAGTACTTC	CASSEGDRRVQYF	.	.	TRBV25-1	TRBJ2-7
TGTGCCAGCAGCTTCGGGACTAGCTCAACAGATACGCAGTATTTT	CASSFGTSSTDTQYF	TRBD2	few	TRBV11-3	TRBJ2-3
TGTGCCACCAGCAGAGATCAGGGAATGAATTCACCCCTCCACTTT	CATSRDQGMNSPLHF	.	few	TRBV15	TRBJ1-6
TGTGCCAGCAGCTTAAAATATCCTAGCCTTTTGGGCACCGGGGAGCTGTTTTTT	CASSLKYPSLLGTGELFF	.	medium-sized	TRBV11-3	TRBJ2-2
TGTGCCATCAGTGGGCCTCAGAGGAAGCGGTTGGGCGAGCAGTACTTC	CAISGPQRKRLGEQYF	.	few	TRBV6-8	TRBJ2-7
TGTGCCAGCAAGAACAAAAACACCGGGGAGCTGTTTTTT	CASKNKNTGELFF	.	few	TRBV9	TRBJ2-2
TGCGCCAGCAATCCTCGGGACATTAACACCGGGGAGCTGTTTTTT	CASNPRDINTGELFF	.	.	TRBV23-1	TRBJ2-2
TGCGCCAGCAGCGGTATGGGGGCAACTAATGAAAAACTGTTTTTT	CASSGMGATNEKLFF	.	.	TRBV4-1	TRBJ1-4
TGTGCCAGCAGTTTACGGACAGGGGCCTACGAGCAGTACTTC	CASSLRTGAYEQYF	TRBD1	medium-sized	TRBV28	TRBJ2-7
TGTGCCAGCAGCTATCGGGACGGATTGAACACTGAAGCTTTCTTT	CASSYRDGLNTEAFF	.	few	TRBV9	TRBJ1-1
TGTGCCAGCAGTTTAATCGACTCGTCCTACAATGAGCAGTTCTTC	CASSLIDSSYNEQFF	.	.	TRBV28	TRBJ2-1
TGTGCCACTACACCGGCCCCGCCGAAAGTGAAGACCCAGTACTTC	CATTPAPPKVKTQYF	.	.	TRBV12-2	TRBJ2-5
TGTGCCAGCTCCCCCTATACGGGAACCACCGGGGAGCTGTTTTTT	CASSPYTGTTGELFF	.	once	TRBV18	TRBJ2-2
TGTGCCAGCAGTGGGGATCTCGGGACCCAGTACTTC	CASSGDLGTQYF	.	.	TRBV9	TRBJ2-5
TGTGCCAGCAGTTACTGGGAGGATAGCGGGGCTGAGCAGTTCTTC	CASSYWEDSGAEQFF	TRBD2	.	TRBV6-7	TRBJ2-1
TGTGCCAGCCATAAGCGGGGGGAAAACAATGAGCAGTTCTTC	CASHKRGENNEQFF	TRBD2	.	TRBV6-8	TRBJ2-1
TGTGCCAGCAGCTTGAGAGGACAGGGTGGTTATGGCTACACCTTC	CASSLRGQGGYGYTF	TRBD1	few	TRBV11-3	TRBJ1-2
TGTGCCAGCAGCTCCACCAGGGGGGGAGAGACCCAGTACTTC	CASSSTRGGETQYF	.	few	TRBV11-3	TRBJ2-5
TGTGCCAGCAGTTTAGGGGACAGCTCTGGAAACACCATATATTTT	CASSLGDSSGNTIYF	TRBD1	few	TRBV28	TRBJ1-3
TGTGCCAGCAGCCGAAGCAGGGTCAGAGATACGCAGTATTTT	CASSRSRVRDTQYF	.	.	TRBV28	TRBJ2-3
TGTGCCATCACTCCGGGACAGGGTACCCACGAGCAGTACTTC	CAITPGQGTHEQYF	TRBD1	.	TRBV6-8	TRBJ2-7
TGTGCCAGCAGCTTTCTCGGACAGGGGGGAACCGGGGAGCTGTTTTTT	CASSFLGQGGTGELFF	TRBD1	medium-sized	TRBV11-3	TRBJ2-2
TGTGCCAGCAGCTTGAAGGCCCTGACGGGGAACACTGAAGCTTTCTTT	CASSLKALTGNTEAFF	.	few	TRBV11-3	TRBJ1-1
TGCGCCAGCAGCCAAGTTTGGGATCAGCCCCAGCATTTT	CASSQVWDQPQHF	.	medium-sized	TRBV4-1	TRBJ1-5
TGTGCCACCAGCAGAGATCGTTACAGGGAGGGCTACGGCTACACCTTC	CATSRDRYREGYGYTF	.	.	TRBV15	TRBJ1-2
TGTGCCAGCTCCCTCCAGGGCAGGGGGAGCACTGAAGCTTTCTTT	CASSLQGRGSTEAFF	TRBD1	.	TRBV18	TRBJ1-1
TGTGCCAGCAGTTTGAACACCGGGGAGCTGTTTTTT	CASSLNTGELFF	.	.	TRBV28	TRBJ2-2
TGCGCCAGCAGCCGAACAGGTTATACGACGGAGCCCCAGCATTTT	CASSRTGYTTEPQHF	.	.	TRBV5-1	TRBJ1-5
TGCGCCAGCAGCTTGGTGACAGGGGGACTCTCAGATACGCAGTATTTT	CASSLVTGGLSDTQYF	TRBD1	.	TRBV5-1	TRBJ2-3
TGTGCCAGCAGCGTAGAAGGGAACCTCGGGGAGCTGTTTTTT	CASSVEGNLGELFF	.	medium-sized	TRBV9	TRBJ2-2
TGTGCCAGCAGCACAGCGGGAGGCACCTACGAGCAGTACTTC	CASSTAGGTYEQYF	TRBD2	few	TRBV28	TRBJ2-7
TGTGCCAGCAGTTCAACAGGGGGGGGTCAGCCCCAGCATTTT	CASSSTGGGQPQHF	TRBD1	few	TRBV6-8	TRBJ1-5
TGTGCCAGCAGTTCCCAACTAGCGGGGGCCCTCACAGATACGCAGTATTTT	CASSSQLAGALTDTQYF	TRBD2	.	TRBV6-8	TRBJ2-3
TGTGCCAGCAGCTCGAGCCCAGGAGTTTCTGGGGCCAACGTCCTGACTTTC	CASSSSPGVSGANVLTF	.	few	TRBV11-3	TRBJ2-6
TGTGCCAGCAGCCCCCTCCAAAGGGGCCGTGAGCAGTTCTTC	CASSPLQRGREQFF	.	.	TRBV11-3	TRBJ2-1
TGTGCCAGTAGTATACGGACTAGCGGGAATCGGGACGAGCAGTACTTC	CASSIRTSGNRDEQYF	TRBD2	few	TRBV19	TRBJ2-7
TGTGCCAGCAAGCCTCCGGCGAACACCGGGGAGCTGTTTTTT	CASKPPANTGELFF	.	few	TRBV6-8	TRBJ2-2
TGTGCCAGCAGCTTGGACAAAGCGGGGAATGAGCAGTTCTTC	CASSLDKAGNEQFF	TRBD2	few	TRBV11-3	TRBJ2-1